The rows below give T cell receptor beta chains drawn from one sample of a study of spatial heterogeneity in lung cancer. TCRdb redid the calling of the 5' RACE reads with MiXCR, one entry per CDR3 protein. The table records tens of thousands of distinct CDR3 sequences, roughly an eighth of them present only once. This specimen was PBMCs, taken at surgery. The receptors were sampled from a male donor with early-stage non-small cell lung cancer. CDR3s include the opening cysteine and the closing phenylalanine or tryptophan. Fields, in order: V gene, D gene, J gene, clone size, CDR3 DNA, CDR3 protein. D genes are given only for firm matches. Size is omitted from some rows. Given values are once, few, many or a class for expanded clones.

V: TRBV11-2; D: TRBD2; J: TRBJ2-2; size: many; DNA: TGTGCCAGCAGATTGCACGGCGGGAGGGACACCGGGGAGCTGTTTTTT; CDR3: CASRLHGGRDTGELFF
V: TRBV24-1; D: -; J: TRBJ1-5; size: -; DNA: TGTGCCACCAGTGACGTTGGACAAGATTTAAATCAGCCCCAGCATTTT; CDR3: CATSDVGQDLNQPQHF
V: TRBV11-3; D: TRBD2; J: TRBJ2-3; size: -; DNA: TGTGCCAGCAGCACCGGACTAGTCTTCGGTGATACGCAGTATTTT; CDR3: CASSTGLVFGDTQYF
V: TRBV5-1; D: TRBD2; J: TRBJ2-1; size: few; DNA: TGCGCCAGCAGCTTCCTAGCGGGAGCAGTAGAGCAGTTCTTC; CDR3: CASSFLAGAVEQFF
V: TRBV29-1; D: TRBD2; J: TRBJ2-1; size: medium-sized; DNA: TGCAGCGTGTCCGCTAGCGGGAGTATCGATGAGCAGTTCTTC; CDR3: CSVSASGSIDEQFF
V: TRBV20-1; D: -; J: TRBJ1-1; size: few; DNA: TGCAGTGCCGATCCCGGGGTGAACACTGAAGCTTTCTTT; CDR3: CSADPGVNTEAFF
V: TRBV30; D: -; J: TRBJ2-6; size: many; DNA: TGTGCCTGGAGGCCCGGAGGGAATGGGGCCAACGTCCTGACTTTC; CDR3: CAWRPGGNGANVLTF
V: TRBV7-9; D: TRBD1; J: TRBJ2-7; size: -; DNA: TGTGCCAGCAGCTTAGCCCTACAGGGGCCCTACGAGCAGTACTTC; CDR3: CASSLALQGPYEQYF
V: TRBV6-6; D: -; J: TRBJ2-7; size: -; DNA: TGTGCCAGCAGACATGCGGGGGAGCAGTACTTC; CDR3: CASRHAGEQYF
V: TRBV4-3; D: TRBD2; J: TRBJ2-3; size: -; DNA: TGCGCCAGCAGCCGAAGTACCTCCCGGGGACTAGCGGACACAGATACGCAGTATTTT; CDR3: CASSRSTSRGLADTDTQYF
V: TRBV14; D: -; J: TRBJ1-6; size: many; DNA: TGTGCCAGCAGCCAAGATCGACAGCGGGCTGGTTCACCCCTCCACTTT; CDR3: CASSQDRQRAGSPLHF
V: TRBV6-6; D: -; J: TRBJ2-1; size: -; DNA: TGTGCCAGCAGTTACTCGAGGGGGGTTGAGCAGTTCTTC; CDR3: CASSYSRGVEQFF
V: TRBV20-1; D: TRBD1; J: TRBJ2-5; size: many; DNA: TGCAGTGCTAGACACACAGGGGGTCAAGAGACCCAGTACTTC; CDR3: CSARHTGGQETQYF
V: TRBV7-2; D: TRBD1; J: TRBJ2-3; size: once; DNA: TGTGCCAGCAGCTTAGGACCGGGGACAGGGACAGATACGCAGTATTTT; CDR3: CASSLGPGTGTDTQYF
V: TRBV7-2; D: -; J: TRBJ1-3; size: many; DNA: TGTGCCAGCAGCTTAGCGTCGTTCTCTGGAAACACCATATATTTT; CDR3: CASSLASFSGNTIYF
V: TRBV10-3; D: -; J: TRBJ1-3; size: -; DNA: TGTGCCATCAGCCTGGGGACCGAGTATAGCTCTGGAAACACCATATATTTT; CDR3: CAISLGTEYSSGNTIYF
V: TRBV2; D: -; J: TRBJ1-5; size: -; DNA: TGTGCCAGCAGTGAAACTAGCAGCAATCAGCCCCAGCATTTT; CDR3: CASSETSSNQPQHF
V: TRBV7-2; D: -; J: TRBJ2-1; size: many; DNA: TGTGCCAGCCAATACGGGAGCGATGAGCAGTTCTTC; CDR3: CASQYGSDEQFF